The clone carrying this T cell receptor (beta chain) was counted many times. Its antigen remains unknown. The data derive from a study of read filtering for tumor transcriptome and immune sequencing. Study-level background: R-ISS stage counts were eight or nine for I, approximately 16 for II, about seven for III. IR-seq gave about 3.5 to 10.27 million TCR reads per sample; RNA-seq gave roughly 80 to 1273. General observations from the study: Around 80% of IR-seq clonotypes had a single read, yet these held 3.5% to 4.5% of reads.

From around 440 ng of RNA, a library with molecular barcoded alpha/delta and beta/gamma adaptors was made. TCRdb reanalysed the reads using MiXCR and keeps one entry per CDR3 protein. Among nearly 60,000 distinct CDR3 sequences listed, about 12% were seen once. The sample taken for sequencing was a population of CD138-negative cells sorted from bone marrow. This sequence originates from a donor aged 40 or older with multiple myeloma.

CDR3 loop: CASSFQGAGQPQHF. The CDR3 coding sequence is TGTGCCAGCAGCTTCCAGGGGGCGGGTCAGCCCCAGCATTTT. The chain recombines TRBV5-5 with TRBJ1-5; 8 nucleotides match TRBD1. The CDR3 runs to 14 residues. Trimming removed 2 bases from V and 6 bases from J; junction bases left unmatched: 4. In germline, CDR1 is SGHKS, CDR2 YYEKEE (reference sequence).